These 14 T cell receptor beta chains were all obtained from the same sample, sequenced in a study of CD8+CD57+ T cells in acquired aplastic anemia. Genomic DNA provided the template from which TCR beta VDJ and CDR3 profiles were obtained. From the reads, TCRdb called clonotypes with MiXCR, one entry per CDR3 protein. This table has about 170,000 distinct CDR3 sequences, 55% to 80% appearing once. The source material was sorted CD4+, CD8+, or CD8+CD57+ T cells (not recorded which) from PBMCs. The receptors were gathered from a human donor in good health.

The chain joins TRBV12-3 or TRBV12-4 to TRBJ2-7, with 9 bases aligning to TRBD1. The CDR3 totals 14 residues. V was clipped by 2 bases and J by 3 bases; unmatched bases: 2. This CDR3 reads CASSLQDRGYEQYF. For the CDR3, the DNA is TGTGCCAGCAGTTTACAGGACAGGGGCTACGAGCAGTACTTC.

The table lists this clonotype with many counts. This rearrangement joins TRBV25-1 to TRBJ2-2; TRBD1 matches at 10 bases. Losses at the gene ends were 10 bases for V and 7 bases for J; bases not matched to a gene: 6. Germline assignment: CDR1 MGHDK and CDR2 SYGVNS. The CDR3 spans 13 residues. The CDR3 here is CATRQGAIGELFF. As DNA, the CDR3 is TGTGCCACCCGACAGGGGGCTATCGGGGAGCTGTTTTTT.

The chain recombines TRBV7-3 with TRBJ2-1; 12 bases match TRBD2. Trimming removed 8 bases from V and 7 bases from J; junction bases left unmatched: 3. The CDR3 loop spans 13 amino acids. Germline-derived CDR1 and CDR2 are SGHTA and FQGTGA. The CDR3 protein is CASASGGANEQFF. CDR3 coding DNA: TGTGCCAGCGCTAGCGGGGGGGCTAATGAGCAGTTCTTC.

This clonotype was picked up many times. In DNA form, the CDR3 reads TGTGCCAGCAGCTTGTACGGGGGAACTGAAGCTTTCTTT. Protein: CASSLYGGTEAFF. The chain has TRBV5-4 and TRBJ1-1; D might be TRBD1 (5 bases). In germline, CDR1 is SGHNT, CDR2 YYREEE (reference sequence). This CDR3 comprises 13 residues. Trimming removed 1 base at V and 5 bases at J, with 9 bases between. Variable domain in full (rest from reference TRBV5-4 and TRBJ1-1): ETGVTQSPTHLIKTRGQQVTLRCSSQSGHNTVSWYQQALGQGPQFIFQYYREEENGRGNFPPRFSGLQFPNYSSELNVNALELDDSALYLCASSLYGGTEAFFGQGTRLTVV.

This sequence joins TRBV14 and TRBJ1-6; possible D gene TRBD1, 5 bases. Trimming removed 4 bases at V and 14 bases at J, with 18 bases between. This CDR3 is 14 amino acids long. The germline CDR1 and CDR2 sequences are SGHDN and FVKESK. CDR3 protein: CASSLGRGSPSLHF. The DNA for the CDR3 is TGTGCCAGCAGCCTAGGACGGGGCAGCCCGTCCCTCCACTTT.

The chain uses TRBV10-3 and TRBJ2-7; tentatively, D is TRBD2 (5 bases). This CDR3 spans 13 amino acids. CDR1 and CDR2 (germline): ENHRY, SYGVKD. V lost 11 bases, J lost 0 bases, and 14 bases lay in between. CDR3 sequence reads: CASRRGYSYEQYF. In nucleotides, the CDR3 is TGTGCCTCCAGACGCGGGTACTCCTACGAGCAGTACTTC.

Worth noting for this clonotype: At one boundary the junction diverges from the germline segment, which might be a read error. The V gene is TRBV10-3, the J gene TRBJ1-1; D gene unclear. Germline lookup yields CDR1 ENHRY and CDR2 SYGVKD. This CDR3 is built from 15 residues. The CDR3 nucleotides are TGTGCCGTCAGTGCACGTGCGGGAATGAACACTGAAGCTTTCTTT. Translated: CAVSARAGMNTEAFF.

This clonotype was seen just once. The CDR3 is CASSIGAGKGRETQYF. As DNA, the CDR3 is TGTGCCAGTAGTATAGGGGCGGGAAAAGGTCGGGAGACCCAGTACTTC. The rearrangement links TRBV5-4 to TRBJ2-5; the D gene is possibly TRBD2 (6 bases). Trimming took off 8 bases at V and 5 bases at J, with 25 bases between the two ends. The V gene's germline CDR1 is SGHNT and CDR2 YYREEE (reference sequence). The CDR3 consists of 16 residues.

The chain has TRBV7-2 and TRBJ2-1, with 11 bases aligning to TRBD2. This CDR3 has 17 amino acids. Looked up from germline, CDR1 is SGHTA and CDR2 is FQGNSA. V gave up 5 bases and J gave up 0 bases; unmatched junction bases: 6. CDR3 in DNA: TGTGCCAGCAGCCTACGACTAGCGGGAAGCTCCTACAATGAGCAGTTCTTC. This gives the protein CASSLRLAGSSYNEQFF.

CDR3 loop: CASSEQGAGNSPLHF. The DNA for the CDR3 is TGTGCCAGCAGTGAACAGGGGGCAGGGAATTCACCCCTCCACTTT. This chain joins TRBV6-1 and TRBJ1-6; the match to TRBD1 covers 8 bases. Germline CDR1 reads MNHNS; CDR2 reads SASEGT. The V segment lost 2 bases and the J segment 7 bases; nucleotides outside the gene matches: 4. The CDR3 loop spans 15 amino acids.

The rearrangement uses TRBV29-1 and TRBJ2-7; TRBD1 is a possible D gene (10 bases). V lost 2 bases and J 1 base, leaving 18 bases between the germline ends. Germline loops: CDR1 SQVTM, CDR2 ANQGSEA. The CDR3 extends over 16 amino acids. The CDR3 loop reads CSVESSGDRGSYEQYF. In nucleotides, the CDR3 is TGCAGCGTTGAATCTAGCGGGGACAGGGGTTCCTACGAGCAGTACTTC.

This chain connects TRBV7-3 to TRBJ1-2, with 7 bases matching TRBD1. V was clipped by 2 bases and J by 4 bases; unmatched bases: 4. The germline gives CDR1 SGHTA, CDR2 FQGTGA. The CDR3 extends over 14 amino acids. DNA of the CDR3: TGTGCCAGCAGCTTATCAGGGGGTGTCTATGGCTACACCTTC. Its protein is CASSLSGGVYGYTF.

The chain combines TRBV6-1 with TRBJ1-5; no clear D gene. Germline-derived CDR1 and CDR2 are MNHNS and SASEGT. The CDR3 length is 14 residues. V lost 3 bases, J lost 6 bases, and 12 bases lay in between. CDR3 sequence (DNA): TGTGCCAGCAGTGACGTCAATCTAATTCAGCCCCAGCATTTT. As protein: CASSDVNLIQPQHF.

This clonotype was counted at least ten times. This sequence joins TRBV6-2 or TRBV6-3 and TRBJ1-5, with D unclear. This CDR3 region has 16 residues. V gave up 0 bases and J gave up 3 bases, with 12 bases separating them. Germline CDR1 is MNHEY and CDR2 is SVGEGT. CDR3 loop: CASSYSIQAYNQPQHF. DNA of the CDR3: TGTGCCAGCAGTTACTCGATTCAGGCGTACAATCAGCCCCAGCATTTT.